This is a list of T cell receptor beta chains from one sample in a study of shared clonotypes between healthy human individuals. This table comes from immunoSEQ multiplex PCR, and its TCRdb copy is limited to in-frame clones, with some not included. The table lists about 580,000 clones, roughly 98% of them singletons. Sequencing was done on a sample of naive CD8+ T cells sorted from blood. Receptors were obtained from a man aged 25-45 years in good health. Both conserved end residues are part of each CDR3. The D gene is left open where the match is weak. Only part of the rows carry a size: once, few, many, or a class if the clone is expanded.

TRBV29-1	.	.	TRBJ1-2	CSVVLGIWGYTF	TGCAGCGTTGTGTTAGGGATTTGGGGCTACACCTTC
TRBV2	.	TRBD2	TRBJ2-1	CASRAGTSGRNEQFF	TGTGCCAGCAGAGCCGGGACTAGCGGGCGCAATGAGCAGTTCTTC
TRBV4-1	.	TRBD1	TRBJ2-7	CASSDREYEQYF	TGCGCCAGCAGCGACAGGGAATACGAGCAGTACTTC
TRBV14	.	.	TRBJ2-7	CASSPWSQGTNHEQYF	TGTGCCAGCAGCCCATGGTCACAGGGAACTAACCACGAGCAGTACTTC
TRBV10-3	.	.	TRBJ2-7	CAISGVRDTTYEQYF	TGTGCCATCAGTGGTGTGCGGGACACCACCTACGAGCAGTACTTC
TRBV29-1	.	.	TRBJ2-2	CSVEKQGDGMYTGELFF	TGCAGCGTTGAAAAACAGGGAGACGGGATGTACACCGGGGAGCTGTTTTTT
TRBV27	.	.	TRBJ2-1	CASSPEAGRYNEQFF	TGTGCCAGCAGTCCCGAGGCGGGAAGGTACAATGAGCAGTTCTTC
TRBV7-9	.	.	TRBJ2-7	CASSSPVAPYEQYF	TGTGCCAGCAGCTCACCCGTCGCGCCTTACGAGCAGTACTTC
TRBV7-9	.	TRBD2	TRBJ2-5	CASSFGRALQETQYF	TGTGCCAGCAGCTTTGGGAGGGCGTTACAAGAGACCCAGTACTTC
TRBV27	.	TRBD1	TRBJ2-1	CASSLVTTGWDEQFF	TGTGCCAGCAGTTTAGTCACGACAGGGTGGGATGAGCAGTTCTTC
TRBV28	.	TRBD2	TRBJ2-1	CASSRLAASYNEQFF	TGTGCCAGCAGTCGCCTAGCGGCCTCCTACAATGAGCAGTTCTTC
TRBV6-5	.	.	TRBJ2-3	CASSYLSTDTQYF	TGTGCCAGCAGTTACCTAAGCACAGATACGCAGTATTTT
TRBV6-1	.	TRBD1	TRBJ2-1	CASSEEARGIDEQFF	TGTGCCAGCAGTGAAGAGGCCAGGGGGATTGATGAGCAGTTCTTC
TRBV7-6	once	.	TRBJ1-1	CASRGVGSPEAFF	TGTGCCAGCAGGGGGGTGGGGAGCCCTGAAGCTTTCTTT
TRBV29-1	.	TRBD2	TRBJ2-1	CSVEDVAREGRNEQFF	TGCAGCGTTGAAGACGTAGCCCGGGAGGGCCGGAATGAGCAGTTCTTC
TRBV11-2	.	.	TRBJ2-6	CASSFSSSGANVLTF	TGTGCCAGCAGCTTCTCGAGCTCTGGGGCCAACGTCCTGACTTTC
TRBV30	.	.	TRBJ1-5	CAWSKGDNYQPQHF	TGTGCCTGGAGCAAAGGGGACAACTATCAGCCCCAGCATTTT
TRBV21-1	.	.	TRBJ2-7	CASSKGAHTYEQYF	TGTGCCAGCAGCAAAGGCGCCCATACCTACGAGCAGTACTTC
TRBV5-1	.	.	TRBJ2-7	CASSLVETNSYEQYF	TGCGCCAGCAGCTTGGTCGAGACTAACTCCTACGAGCAGTACTTC
TRBV29-1	.	.	TRBJ2-1	CSVDTNYNEQFF	TGCAGCGTTGATACCAATTACAATGAGCAGTTCTTC
TRBV28	.	.	TRBJ1-5	CASSLRGRGNQPQHF	TGTGCCAGCAGTTTGAGAGGGCGGGGAAATCAGCCCCAGCATTTT
TRBV6-1	.	TRBD2	TRBJ2-1	CASRLAGNEQFF	TGTGCCAGCAGACTAGCGGGCAATGAGCAGTTCTTC
TRBV27	.	TRBD2	TRBJ2-7	CASTPRTSGIDEQYF	TGTGCCAGCACCCCAAGGACTAGCGGGATAGACGAGCAGTACTTC
TRBV7-9	.	.	TRBJ2-6	CASSPVVGTGANVLTF	TGTGCCAGCAGCCCCGTTGTAGGCACTGGGGCCAACGTCCTGACTTTC
TRBV11-1	.	.	TRBJ2-3	CASSLTRGGTDTQYF	TGTGCCAGCAGCTTAACCAGGGGCGGCACAGATACGCAGTATTTT
TRBV4-1	.	TRBD1	TRBJ2-7	CASSQEPGTVYEQYF	TGCGCCAGCAGCCAAGAGCCCGGGACAGTATACGAGCAGTACTTC
TRBV30	once	.	TRBJ2-5	CAWTDRSGETQYF	TGTGCCTGGACGGATAGGTCCGGGGAGACCCAGTACTTC
TRBV29-1	.	.	TRBJ1-5	CSARGRQGDQPQHF	TGCAGCGCCCGAGGTAGGCAGGGCGATCAGCCCCAGCATTTT
TRBV2	.	TRBD2	TRBJ2-3	CASSEMGLAGEGGLDTQYF	TGTGCCAGCAGTGAAATGGGACTAGCGGGAGAAGGTGGATTAGATACGCAATATTTT
TRBV2	.	.	TRBJ1-4	CASISTLGGNEKLFF	TGTGCCAGCATTTCGACCCTCGGAGGAAATGAAAAACTGTTTTTT
TRBV27	.	.	TRBJ2-1	CASSSPGVSAFF	TGTGCCAGCAGCTCCCCCGGGGTATCTGCGTTCTTC
TRBV7-2	.	.	TRBJ2-7	CASSLEPFFYEQYF	TGTGCCAGCAGCTTAGAGCCATTCTTCTACGAGCAGTACTTC
TRBV10-2	.	.	TRBJ2-1	CASSESQDTVWGSDNEQFF	TGCGCCAGCAGTGAGTCTCAGGACACCGTATGGGGGAGCGACAATGAGCAGTTCTTC
TRBV6-6	.	TRBD1	TRBJ1-4	CASSSVGQSTNEKLFF	TGTGCCAGCAGTTCCGTGGGACAGTCAACTAATGAAAAACTGTTTTTT
TRBV2	.	TRBD1	TRBJ2-7	CATPGQGTYEQYF	TGTGCCACCCCGGGACAGGGGACCTACGAGCAGTACTTC
TRBV10-3	.	.	TRBJ1-1	CAIREGNTEAFF	TGTGCCATCAGGGAGGGGAACACTGAAGCTTTCTTT
TRBV6-5	.	.	TRBJ1-4	CASSYVGGANEKLFF	TGTGCCAGCAGTTACGTGGGGGGAGCTAATGAAAAACTGTTTTTT
TRBV2	.	.	TRBJ2-7	CASKGRVYEQYF	TGTGCCAGCAAAGGCCGAGTGTACGAGCAGTACTTC
TRBV9	.	.	TRBJ2-7	CASSVAGTQGDHEQYF	TGTGCCAGCAGCGTAGCTGGTACACAGGGAGACCACGAGCAGTACTTC
TRBV29-1	.	TRBD2	TRBJ2-5	CSVNGELAGGFGQETQYF	TGCAGCGTTAACGGGGAACTGGCGGGAGGGTTCGGGCAAGAGACCCAGTACTTC
TRBV7-9	.	.	TRBJ2-3	CASSLVRVRTDTQYF	TGTGCCAGCAGCTTAGTGCGGGTCCGCACAGATACGCAGTATTTT
TRBV27	.	.	TRBJ1-1	CASSYGLGTEAFF	TGTGCCAGCAGTTACGGGCTGGGCACTGAAGCTTTCTTT
TRBV30	once	.	TRBJ2-2	CAWNYRVTGELFF	TGTGCCTGGAACTATCGAGTGACCGGGGAGCTGTTTTTT
TRBV27	.	.	TRBJ2-3	CASIASPSDTQYF	TGTGCCAGCATTGCCTCCCCGAGCGATACGCAGTATTTT
TRBV28	.	.	TRBJ2-7	CASSTTGTHGGYEQYF	TGTGCCAGCAGCACCACCGGGACCCATGGTGGCTACGAGCAGTACTTC
TRBV7-6	.	TRBD2	TRBJ2-1	CASSLSGSSYNEQFF	TGTGCCAGCAGCTTAAGCGGGAGTTCCTACAATGAGCAGTTCTTC
TRBV29-1	.	TRBD1	TRBJ2-7	CSVEMDRPYEQYF	TGCAGCGTAGAGATGGACAGGCCCTACGAGCAGTACTTC
TRBV11-2	.	.	TRBJ2-7	CASSLDGPAYEQYF	TGTGCCAGCAGCTTAGACGGGCCTGCCTACGAGCAGTACTTC
TRBV9	.	.	TRBJ1-2	CASSVGGSSSNGYTF	TGTGCCAGCAGCGTAGGGGGGTCCTCCTCTAATGGCTACACCTTC
TRBV27	.	.	TRBJ1-5	CASSFGRESQPQHF	TGTGCCAGCAGTTTTGGCAGGGAGTCCCAGCCCCAGCATTTT
TRBV5-4	once	.	TRBJ1-1	CASSFRVGQATEAFF	TGTGCCAGCAGCTTCCGGGTCGGACAAGCTACTGAAGCTTTCTTT
TRBV6-6	.	TRBD1	TRBJ2-2	CASSNGQGWVTGELFF	TGTGCCAGCAGTAACGGACAGGGTTGGGTAACCGGGGAGCTGTTTTTT
TRBV7-9	once	.	TRBJ2-1	CASSHLSGPSYNEQFF	TGTGCCAGCAGCCACCTAAGCGGCCCCTCCTACAATGAGCAGTTCTTC
TRBV5-5	.	.	TRBJ2-1	CASTIVEGSSYNEQFF	TGTGCCAGCACCATCGTAGAGGGTAGCTCCTACAATGAGCAGTTCTTC
TRBV11-2	.	.	TRBJ2-1	CASSLGAGVAYNEQFF	TGTGCCAGCAGCTTAGGGGCAGGAGTCGCCTACAATGAGCAGTTCTTC
TRBV5-4	.	.	TRBJ2-2	CASRPTGGGELFF	TGTGCCAGCAGGCCGACAGGAGGCGGGGAGCTGTTTTTT